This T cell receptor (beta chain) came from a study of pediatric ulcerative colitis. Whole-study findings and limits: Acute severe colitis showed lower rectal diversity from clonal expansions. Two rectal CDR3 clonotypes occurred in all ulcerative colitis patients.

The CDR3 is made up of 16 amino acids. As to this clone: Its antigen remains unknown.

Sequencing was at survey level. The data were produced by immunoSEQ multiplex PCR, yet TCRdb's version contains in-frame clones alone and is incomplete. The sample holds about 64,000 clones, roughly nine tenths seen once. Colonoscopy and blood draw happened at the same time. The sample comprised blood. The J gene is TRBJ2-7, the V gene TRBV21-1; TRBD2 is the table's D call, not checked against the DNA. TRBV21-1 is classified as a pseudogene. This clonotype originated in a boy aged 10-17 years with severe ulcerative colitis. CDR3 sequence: CASSNRLPIETYEQYF. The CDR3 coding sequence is TGTGCCAGCAGCAATAGACTGCCTATAGAAACCTACGAGCAGTACTTC.